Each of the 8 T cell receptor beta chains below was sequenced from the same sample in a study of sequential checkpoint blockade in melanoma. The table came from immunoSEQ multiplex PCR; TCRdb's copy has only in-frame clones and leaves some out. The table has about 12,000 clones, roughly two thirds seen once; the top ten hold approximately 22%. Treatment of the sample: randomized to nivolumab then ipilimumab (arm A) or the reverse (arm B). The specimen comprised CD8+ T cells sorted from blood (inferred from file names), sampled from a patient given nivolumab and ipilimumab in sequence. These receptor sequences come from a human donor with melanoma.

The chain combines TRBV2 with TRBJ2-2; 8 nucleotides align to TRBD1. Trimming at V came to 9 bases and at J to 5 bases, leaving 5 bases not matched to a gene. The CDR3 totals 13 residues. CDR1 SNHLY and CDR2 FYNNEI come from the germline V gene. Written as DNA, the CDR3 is TGTGCCAGTATGGACAGGGTTACCGGGGAGCTGTTTTTT. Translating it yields CASMDRVTGELFF.

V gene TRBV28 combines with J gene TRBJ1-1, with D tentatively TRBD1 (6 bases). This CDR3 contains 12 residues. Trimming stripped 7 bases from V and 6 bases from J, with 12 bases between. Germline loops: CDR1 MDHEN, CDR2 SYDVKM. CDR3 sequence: CASITGRAEAFF. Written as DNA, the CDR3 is TGTGCCAGCATCACAGGGCGGGCTGAAGCTTTCTTT.

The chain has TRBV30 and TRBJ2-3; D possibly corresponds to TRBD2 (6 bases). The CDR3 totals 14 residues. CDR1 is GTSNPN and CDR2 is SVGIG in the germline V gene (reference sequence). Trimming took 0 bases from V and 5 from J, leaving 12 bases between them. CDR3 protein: CAWSVTGAGDTQYF. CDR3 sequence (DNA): TGTGCCTGGAGTGTAACCGGAGCGGGAGATACGCAGTATTTT.

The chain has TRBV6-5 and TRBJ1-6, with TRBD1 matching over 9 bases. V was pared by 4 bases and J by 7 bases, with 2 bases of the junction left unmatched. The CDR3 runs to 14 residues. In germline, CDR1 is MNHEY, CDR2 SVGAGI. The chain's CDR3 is CASSLDRGNSPLHF. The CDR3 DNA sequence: TGTGCCAGCAGTTTGGACAGGGGAAATTCACCCCTCCACTTT.

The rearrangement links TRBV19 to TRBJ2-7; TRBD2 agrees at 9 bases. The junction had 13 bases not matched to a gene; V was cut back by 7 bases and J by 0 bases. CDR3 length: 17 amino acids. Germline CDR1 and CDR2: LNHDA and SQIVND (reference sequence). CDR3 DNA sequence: TGTGCCAGTAAGCTGGCTAGCGGGGAGCCCGGCTCCTACGAGCAGTACTTC. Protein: CASKLASGEPGSYEQYF.

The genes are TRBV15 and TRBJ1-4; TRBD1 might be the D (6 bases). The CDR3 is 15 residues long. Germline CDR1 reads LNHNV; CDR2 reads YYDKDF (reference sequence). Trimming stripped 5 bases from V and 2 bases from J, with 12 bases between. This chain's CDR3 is CATSGHRVTNEKLFF. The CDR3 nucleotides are TGTGCCACCAGCGGTCACAGGGTGACTAATGAAAAACTGTTTTTT.

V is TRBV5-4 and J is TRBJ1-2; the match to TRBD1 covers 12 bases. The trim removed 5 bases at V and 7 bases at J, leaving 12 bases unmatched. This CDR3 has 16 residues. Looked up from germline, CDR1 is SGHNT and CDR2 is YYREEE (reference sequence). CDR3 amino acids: CASRAPGQGASGGYTF. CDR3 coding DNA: TGTGCCAGCAGGGCGCCGGGACAGGGGGCATCTGGTGGCTACACCTTC.

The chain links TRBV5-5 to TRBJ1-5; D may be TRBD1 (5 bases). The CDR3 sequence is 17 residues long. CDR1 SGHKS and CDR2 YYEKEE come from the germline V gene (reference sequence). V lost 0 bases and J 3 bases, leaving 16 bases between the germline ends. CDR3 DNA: TGTGCCAGCAGCTTGGATCCCGATGACAGATACAATCAGCCCCAGCATTTT. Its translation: CASSLDPDDRYNQPQHF.